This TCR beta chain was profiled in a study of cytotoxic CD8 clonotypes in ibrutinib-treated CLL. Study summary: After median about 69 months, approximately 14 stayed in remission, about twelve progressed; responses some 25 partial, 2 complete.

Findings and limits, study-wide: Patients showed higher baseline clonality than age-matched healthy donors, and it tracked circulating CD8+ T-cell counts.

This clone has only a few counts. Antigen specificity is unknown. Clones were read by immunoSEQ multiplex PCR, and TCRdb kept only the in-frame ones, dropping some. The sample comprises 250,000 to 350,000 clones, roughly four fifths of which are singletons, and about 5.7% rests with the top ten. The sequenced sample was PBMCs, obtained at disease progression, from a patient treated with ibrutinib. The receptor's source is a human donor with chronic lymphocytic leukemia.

The CDR3 nucleotides read TGCGCCAGCAGCACGTCGACAGGGACGTTCCCCTACGAGCAGTACTTC. Translated: CASSTSTGTFPYEQYF. The V gene is TRBV5-1, the J gene TRBJ2-7; 7 nucleotides line up with TRBD1. CDR3 length equals 16 residues. Germline CDR1 reads SGHRS; CDR2 reads YFSETQ. Trimming cost V 4 bases and J 2 bases; bases outside gene matches: 12.